This TCR beta chain was captured by sequencing in a study of T cells in Graves' hyperthyroidism and ophthalmopathy. Overall study context: The blood sample was taken at first diagnosis, before treatment began.

For this clonotype: The junction and the germline gene differ at one end; a read error may be behind it.

RNA transcripts were the template for amplifying TCR beta CDR3 regions. In the first-round RT-PCR of the TCR CDR3, the HTBI primer set was used. TCRdb fed the multiplex PCR reads into MiXCR, producing one record per CDR3 protein. The sample carries fewer than 800,000 distinct CDR3 sequences, roughly 15% recorded once. The CDR3 is made up of 15 amino acids. Germline values: CDR1 SGHTA, CDR2 FQGTGA. This sequence was found in a man between 18 and 35 years old with Graves' hyperthyroidism. The source material was blood. V gene TRBV7-3 combines with J gene TRBJ2-1; 7 bases are a match to TRBD2. The CDR3 region has the DNA TGTGCCGGCAGCTTCACGGGAGGTTCCTACAATGAGCAGTTCTTC. Its protein is CAGSFTGGSYNEQFF.